This T cell receptor (beta chain) was documented in a study of blood T cell repertoires in COVID-19. Study background: Samples representing acute and convalescent COVID-19 were sourced from the United States, Italy and Spain. Nucleic acid was either cDNA or gDNA, and it came from T cells, B-cell-depleted T cells, or PBMCs.

As originally analysed: Reference gene primers were amplified, and this amplification served to estimate nucleated cell counts. Data came from immunoSEQ multiplex PCR; TCRdb stores just in-frame clones and leaves some out. V and J calls and clone size are copied from that table; D and trimming were computed from the DNA. The data show 65,000 to 95,000 clones, approximately 80% seen once. CDR1 and CDR2 from the germline V gene are MNHEY and SVGAGI. Trimming at V came to 8 bases and at J to 14 bases, leaving 8 bases not matched to a gene. The CDR3 has 11 residues. The source is a woman between 35 and 50 years old with active or convalescent COVID-19. The V call is TRBV6-5, the J call TRBJ2-1, with 8 bases that match TRBD1. Sequencing was done on a sample of peripheral blood. The CDR3 nucleotides are TGTGCCAGCCAGGGGGCGCAGGGCAAGTTCTTC. It codes for CASQGAQGKFF.